The T cell receptor (beta chain) described here comes from a study of T cell changes during pregnancy in multiple sclerosis (dated by TCRdb to the late 2010s). Background for the entire study: Changes in the T cell repertoire over the course of pregnancy were examined in this study in women with multiple sclerosis.

The CDR3 holds 17 amino acids from the cysteine to the phenylalanine. Only CDR3 DNA is held: 51 bases, read in frame from base 1. A distance of 16 bases separates the germline ends of V and J, which lose 0 bases and 1 base respectively. CDR1 is given as SGHRS and CDR2 as YFSETQ, both from the germline V gene. The library was built by means of the immunoSEQ multiplex PCR assay. Entries here come from immuneACCESS through TCRdb and include only in-frame sequences with V and J called. Some clones fail to appear in such tables; in the studies checked, an unresolved V gene covers under half of the shortfall, and the cause of the remainder is unknown. The sample table records around 36,000 clones; about 93% of these occur just once. The ten biggest clones cover about 0.4% of the sample. As for this clone: Its antigen has not been determined. Base qualities were left out, and no much larger clone turns up one base away.

Recombination joined TRBV5-1 with TRBJ1-2; the D gene is perhaps TRBD1, on 6 matching bases. The clonotype comes from a female donor with multiple sclerosis, enrolled in a pregnancy study. Source: CD4+ T cells from peripheral blood mononuclear cells, taken in the third trimester of pregnancy. The CDR3 protein is CASSLGPGAGLNYGYTF. The base sequence is TGCGCCAGCAGCTTGGGGCCAGGGGCGGGCCTTAACTATGGCTACACCTTC.